This section outlines one TCR beta chain sequence together with its context. The antigen remains undetermined. The data derive from a study of cytomegalovirus exposure and HLA in healthy donors. PCR used 60 Vbeta primers and 13 Jbeta primers. TCRdb keeps only in-frame clones here, not all; method: immunoSEQ multiplex PCR. The data show 99,000 or so clones, with 70% to 85% seen just once and about 5% held by the top ten. The CDR3 spans 16 residues. In nominal health when sampled, donors likely had unrecorded immune exposures nonetheless. Points from the study as a whole: Most TCR sequences were uncommon, yet certain public TCRs appeared in many donors. In a later analysis, V- and J-gene trimming of beta chains associated with a DCLRE1C missense variant, replicated independently.

This chain joins TRBV21-1 and TRBJ2-3; the D segment call TRBD2 is taken from the table without a DNA check. TRBV21-1 is a pseudogene segment. The origin of this receptor is a woman aged 18-30 years in good health and CMV-seropositive. Sequencing used PBMCs. The CDR3 bases are TGTGCCAGCAGCAACCGGCTAGCGGCTAGCACAGATACGCAGTATTTT. It yields the protein CASSNRLAASTDTQYF.